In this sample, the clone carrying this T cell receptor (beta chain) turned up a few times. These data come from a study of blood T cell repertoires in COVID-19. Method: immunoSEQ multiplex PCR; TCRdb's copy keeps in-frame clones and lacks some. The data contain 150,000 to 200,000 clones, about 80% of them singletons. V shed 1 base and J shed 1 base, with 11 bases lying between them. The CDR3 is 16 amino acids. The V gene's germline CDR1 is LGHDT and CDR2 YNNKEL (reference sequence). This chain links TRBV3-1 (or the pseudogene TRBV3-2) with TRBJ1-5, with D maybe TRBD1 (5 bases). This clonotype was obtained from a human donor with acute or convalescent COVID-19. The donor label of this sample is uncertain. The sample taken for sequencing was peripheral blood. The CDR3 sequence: CASSQGAGLSNQPQHF. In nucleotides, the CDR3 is TGTGCCAGCAGCCAAGGGGCAGGGCTGAGCAATCAGCCCCAGCATTTT.